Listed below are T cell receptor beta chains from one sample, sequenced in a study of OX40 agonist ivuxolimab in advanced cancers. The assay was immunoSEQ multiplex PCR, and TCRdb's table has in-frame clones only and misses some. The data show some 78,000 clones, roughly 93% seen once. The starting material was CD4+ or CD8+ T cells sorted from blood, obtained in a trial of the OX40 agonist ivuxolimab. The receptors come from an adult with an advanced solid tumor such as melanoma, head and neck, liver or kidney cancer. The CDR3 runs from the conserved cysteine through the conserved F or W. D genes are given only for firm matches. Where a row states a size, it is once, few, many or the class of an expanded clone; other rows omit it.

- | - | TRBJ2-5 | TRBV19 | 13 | CASNRAIQETQYF | TGTGCCAGCAACAGGGCCATTCAAGAGACCCAGTACTTC
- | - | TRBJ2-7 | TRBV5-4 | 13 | CASSLASSYEQYF | TGTGCCAGCAGCTTGGCCAGCTCATACGAGCAGTACTTC
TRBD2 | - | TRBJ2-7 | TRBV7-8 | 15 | CASSFPSGNGNEQYF | TGTGCCAGCAGCTTCCCTAGCGGGAATGGGAACGAGCAGTACTTC
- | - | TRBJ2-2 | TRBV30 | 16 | CAWKGRGVTGTGELFF | TGTGCCTGGAAGGGCAGAGGGGTCACGGGCACCGGGGAGCTGTTTTTT
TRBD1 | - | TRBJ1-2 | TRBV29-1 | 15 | CSVEDNRGTNYGYTF | TGCAGCGTTGAAGACAACAGGGGCACTAACTATGGCTACACCTTC
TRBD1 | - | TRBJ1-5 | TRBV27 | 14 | CASSLRQGEQPQHF | TGTGCCAGCAGTTTAAGACAGGGAGAACAGCCCCAGCATTTT
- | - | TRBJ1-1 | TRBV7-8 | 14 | CASTIQGSSTEAFF | TGTGCCAGCACGATTCAGGGGAGTTCGACTGAAGCTTTCTTT
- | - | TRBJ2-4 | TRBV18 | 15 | CASSPGGLAKNIQYF | TGTGCCAGCTCACCCGGAGGTTTAGCCAAAAACATTCAGTACTTC
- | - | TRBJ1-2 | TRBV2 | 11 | CASGRAYGYTF | TGTGCCAGCGGCAGGGCCTATGGCTACACCTTC
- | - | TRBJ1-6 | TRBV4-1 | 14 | CASSRVLSYSPLHF | TGCGCCAGCAGCCGGGTTTTAAGTTATTCACCCCTCCACTTT
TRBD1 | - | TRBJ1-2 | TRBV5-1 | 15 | CASSLWQGGRLGYTF | TGCGCCAGCAGCTTGTGGCAGGGGGGGCGCTTGGGCTACACCTTC
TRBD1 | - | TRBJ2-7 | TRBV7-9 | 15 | CASSFGTGLSYEQYF | TGTGCCAGCAGCTTCGGGACAGGCCTCTCCTACGAGCAGTACTTC
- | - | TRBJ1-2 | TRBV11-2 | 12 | CASSFDTYGYTF | TGTGCCAGCAGCTTCGACACGTATGGCTACACCTTC
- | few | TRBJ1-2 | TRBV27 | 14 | CASSLNGGHSGYTF | TGTGCCAGCAGTTTGAATGGGGGGCATAGTGGCTACACCTTC
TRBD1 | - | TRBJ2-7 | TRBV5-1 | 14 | CASSLAQTGDEQYF | TGCGCCAGCAGCTTGGCCCAGACAGGGGACGAGCAGTACTTC
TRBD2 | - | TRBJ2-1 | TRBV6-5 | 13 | CASRGRAYNEQFF | TGTGCCAGCCGCGGGAGGGCTTACAATGAGCAGTTCTTC
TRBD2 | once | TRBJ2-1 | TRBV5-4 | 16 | CASSPRAREGRDEQFF | TGTGCCAGCAGCCCAAGAGCGCGGGAGGGCCGGGACGAGCAGTTCTTC
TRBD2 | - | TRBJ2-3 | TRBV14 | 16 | CASSQLLAGAADTQYF | TGTGCCAGCAGCCAGTTACTAGCGGGAGCCGCGGATACGCAGTATTTT
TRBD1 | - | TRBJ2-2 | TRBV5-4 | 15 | CASSSTGTNTGELFF | TGTGCCAGCAGCTCGACAGGGACGAACACCGGGGAGCTGTTTTTT
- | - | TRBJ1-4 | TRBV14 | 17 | CASSQDIGHYGSEKLFF | TGTGCCAGCAGCCAAGATATAGGCCACTACGGATCTGAAAAACTGTTTTTT
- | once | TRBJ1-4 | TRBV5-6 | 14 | CASSFGQGSEKLFF | TGTGCCAGCAGCTTCGGGCAGGGTAGCGAAAAACTGTTTTTT
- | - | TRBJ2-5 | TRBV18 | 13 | CASSPRVEETQYF | TGTGCCAGCTCACCGAGGGTGGAGGAGACCCAGTACTTC
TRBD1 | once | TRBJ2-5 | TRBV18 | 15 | CASSPSRTGEETQYF | TGTGCCAGCTCACCCTCCAGGACAGGGGAGGAGACCCAGTACTTC
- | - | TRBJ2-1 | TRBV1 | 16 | CTSSPLRHLMWSEQFF | TGCACCAGCAGCCCCCTACGTCACCTGATGTGGAGTGAGCAGTTCTTC
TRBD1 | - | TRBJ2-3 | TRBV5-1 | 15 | CASSLGTAHTDTQYF | TGCGCCAGCAGCCTGGGGACAGCCCACACAGATACGCAGTATTTT
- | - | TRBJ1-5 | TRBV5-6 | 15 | CASSLQGGSNQPQHF | TGTGCCAGCAGCTTACAGGGTGGTAGCAATCAGCCCCAGCATTTT
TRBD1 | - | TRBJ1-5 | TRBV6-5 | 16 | CASSYAYRGGNQPQHF | TGTGCCAGCAGTTACGCATACAGGGGAGGCAATCAGCCCCAGCATTTT
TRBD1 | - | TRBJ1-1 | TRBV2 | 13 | CASEDRRHTEAFF | TGTGCCAGCGAGGACAGGCGACACACTGAAGCTTTCTTT
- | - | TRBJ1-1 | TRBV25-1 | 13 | CASSDRGNTEAFF | TGTGCCAGCAGTGATAGGGGGAACACTGAAGCTTTCTTT
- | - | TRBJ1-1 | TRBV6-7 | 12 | CASSFYSTEAFF | TGTGCCAGCAGTTTTTACAGCACTGAAGCTTTCTTT
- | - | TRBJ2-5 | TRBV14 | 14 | CASSQTFPGKTQYF | TGTGCCAGCAGCCAAACCTTCCCCGGAAAGACCCAGTACTTC
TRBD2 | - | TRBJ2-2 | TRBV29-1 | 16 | CSVGALAGVNTGELFF | TGCAGCGTTGGGGCACTAGCGGGAGTGAACACCGGGGAGCTGTTTTTT
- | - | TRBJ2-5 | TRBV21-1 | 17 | CATLTRQDPSDQETQYF | TGTGCCACCCTAACCCGACAGGACCCGTCGGACCAAGAGACCCAGTACTTC
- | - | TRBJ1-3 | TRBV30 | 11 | CAWSVGNTIYF | TGTGCCTGGAGTGTAGGTAACACCATATATTTT
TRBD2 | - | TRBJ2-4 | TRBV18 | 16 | CASSPPSLAGTNIQYF | TGTGCCAGCTCACCACCCTCACTAGCGGGTACAAACATTCAGTACTTC
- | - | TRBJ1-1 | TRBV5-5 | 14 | CASSLVRMNTEAFF | TGTGCCAGCAGCTTGGTGAGGATGAACACTGAAGCTTTCTTT
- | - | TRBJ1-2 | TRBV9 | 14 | CASSKTGYNYGYTF | TGTGCCAGCAGCAAGACGGGATATAACTATGGCTACACCTTC
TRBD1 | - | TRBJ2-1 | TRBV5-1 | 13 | CASSQDRGLEQFF | TGCGCCAGCAGCCAGGACAGGGGGCTTGAGCAGTTCTTC
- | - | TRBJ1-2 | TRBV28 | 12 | CASSLDTAGYTF | TGTGCCAGCAGTTTAGATACGGCCGGCTACACCTTC
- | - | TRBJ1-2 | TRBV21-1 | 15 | CASSKAGGQGRGYTF | TGTGCCAGCAGCAAAGCAGGGGGCCAGGGCAGGGGCTACACCTTC
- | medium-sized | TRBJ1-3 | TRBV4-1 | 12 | CASRSTGNTIYF | TGCGCCAGCAGAAGTACTGGAAACACCATATATTTT
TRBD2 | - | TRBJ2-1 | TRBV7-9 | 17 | CASSPVGGSASYNEQFF | TGTGCCAGCAGCCCAGTCGGCGGGAGCGCCTCCTACAATGAGCAGTTCTTC
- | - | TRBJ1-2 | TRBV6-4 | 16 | CASSEQGATSSGGYTF | TGTGCCAGCAGTGAACAGGGCGCCACCAGCTCCGGTGGCTACACCTTC
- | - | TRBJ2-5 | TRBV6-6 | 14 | CASSTGGSGEAQYF | TGTGCCAGCTCGACCGGGGGCAGCGGAGAGGCCCAGTACTTC
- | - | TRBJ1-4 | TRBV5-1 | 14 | CASSLFTGAEKLFF | TGCGCCAGCAGCTTGTTCACGGGAGCCGAAAAACTGTTTTTT
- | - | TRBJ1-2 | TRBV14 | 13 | CASSQDISVGYTF | TGTGCCAGCAGCCAAGATATCTCGGTTGGCTACACCTTC
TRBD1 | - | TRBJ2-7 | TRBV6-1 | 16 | CASSEAERQGLHEQYF | TGTGCCAGCAGTGAAGCGGAGAGACAGGGGTTACACGAGCAGTACTTC
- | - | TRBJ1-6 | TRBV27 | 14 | CASSLSTFGSPLHF | TGTGCCAGCAGTCTCTCGACATTTGGTTCACCCCTCCACTTT
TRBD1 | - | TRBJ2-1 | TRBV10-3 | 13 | CAISRTGIDEQFF | TGTGCCATCAGTCGGACAGGGATCGATGAGCAGTTCTTC
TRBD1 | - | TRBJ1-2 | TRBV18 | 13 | CASSSDRVDGYTF | TGTGCCAGCTCATCGGACAGGGTGGACGGCTACACCTTC